Presented here are 12 T cell receptor beta chains from one specimen sequenced in a study of type 1 and type 2 diabetes patients. The PCR template was genomic DNA. Amplification of the beta chain CDR3 used 30 forward and 13 reverse multiplex primers. TCRdb processed the multiplex PCR reads anew with MiXCR; each CDR3 protein has one entry. This table has under 300,000 distinct CDR3 sequences, 47% appearing once. The specimen sequenced was peripheral blood mononuclear cells (PBMCs). The receptor source for this set is a man in his late teens or twenties with type 2 diabetes.

This clonotype was observed a single time. The chain couples TRBV19 to TRBJ2-7; weak D call: TRBD1 (5 bases). The CDR3 is made up of 15 amino acids. Trimming stripped 5 bases from V and 3 bases from J, with 17 bases between. The V gene's germline CDR1 is LNHDA and CDR2 SQIVND (reference sequence). For the CDR3, the DNA is TGTGCCAGTAGTTTCCGACTTGAAGGGGACTACGAGCAGTACTTC. This codes for CASSFRLEGDYEQYF.

The table lists this clonotype with a few counts. One end of the junction does not line up with germline, which may come from a read error. V gene TRBV7-7 combines with J gene TRBJ2-3; weak D call: TRBD2 (5 bases). The CDR3 extends over 14 amino acids. The germline CDR1 and CDR2 sequences are SSHAT and FNYEAQ (reference sequence). The CDR3 loop is CASSFGATGDTQYF. CDR3 in DNA: TGTGCTAGCAGCTTCGGCGCGACGGGGGATACGCAGTATTTT. Drawing the rest from reference TRBV7-7 and TRBJ2-3, the complete variable domain is GAGVSQSPRYKVTKRGQDVTLRCDPISSHATLYWYQQALGQGPEFLTYFNYEAQPDKSGLPSDRFSAERPEGSISTLTIQRTEQRDSAMYRCASSFGATGDTQYFGPGTRLTVL.

Notes on this clonotype: Its ends do not fully match the called genes, so a read error is possible. V gene TRBV7-2 combines with J gene TRBJ2-2; 10 bases agree with TRBD2. Germline V gene sequence: CDR1 SGHTA, CDR2 FQGNSA. There are 19 residues in the CDR3. CDR3: CASSDTSGISTGNTGELFF. Here the CDR3 DNA reads TGCGCCAGCAGTGATACTAGCGGGATTTCAACGGGGAACACCGGGGAGCTGTTTTTT.

The table lists this clonotype with a few counts. J is TRBJ2-1 and V is TRBV7-3; 12 positions agree with TRBD2. The CDR3 covers 15 residues. The germline V gene has CDR1 SGHTA and CDR2 FQGTGA. The junction had 8 bases not matched to a gene; V was cut back by 5 bases and J by 9 bases. Here the CDR3 DNA reads TGTGCCAGCAGCCAATCTAGCGGGGGGGCTTCTGAGCAGTTCTTC. Translated: CASSQSSGGASEQFF.

The rearrangement joins TRBV12-3 or TRBV12-4 to TRBJ1-2, with D uncertain. This CDR3 is 13 amino acids long. V was shortened by 8 bases and J by 8 bases, with 18 bases between the two germline ends. The CDR3 DNA sequence: TGTGCCAGCTGGACGGTCGGGCTTGGGGGCTACACCTTC. This sequence encodes CASWTVGLGGYTF.

Worth noting for this clonotype: Relative to the germline gene, one junction end is altered; a read error may explain this. The genes are TRBV6-5 and TRBJ1-6, with 7 bases matching TRBD1. The CDR3 loop spans 15 amino acids. CDR1 and CDR2 from the germline V gene are MNHEY and SVGAGI. CDR3 sequence: CASTPGTAYNTPLHF. CDR3 bases: TGTGCCAGCACGCCCGGGACAGCTTATAATACACCCCTCCACTTT.

This clonotype was recorded at least ten times. The chain carries TRBV7-8 and TRBJ2-1; D could derive from TRBD1 or TRBD2 (5 bases each). Trimming cost V 5 bases and J 0 bases, with 14 bases left between them. Germline V lookup: CDR1 SGHVS, CDR2 FQNEAQ. The CDR3 has 16 amino acids. This chain's CDR3 is CASSPREGSSYNEQFF. CDR3 nucleotides: TGTGCCAGCAGCCCCCGCGAGGGGAGCTCCTACAATGAGCAGTTCTTC. Variable domain in full (rest from reference TRBV7-8 and TRBJ2-1): GAGVSQSPRYKVAKRGQDVALRCDPISGHVSLFWYQQALGQGPEFLTYFQNEAQLDKSGLPSDRFFAERPEGSVSTLKIQRTQQEDSAVYLCASSPREGSSYNEQFFGPGTRLTVL.

This clonotype was recorded once. The V call is TRBV7-8, the J call TRBJ2-5; 10 bases fit TRBD2. The end of the DNA is better explained by TRBJ2-1, so the J call may be wrong. From germline, CDR1 is SGHVS and CDR2 FQNEAQ. CDR3 length equals 14 residues. CDR3 sequence (DNA): TGTGCCAGCAGCCCAGCGGGAGGGCCAAGGGAGCAGTTCTTC. Translating gives CASSPAGGPREQFF.

The chain has TRBV14 and TRBJ2-5, with 7 bases aligning to TRBD1. With the DNA end fitting TRBJ2-1 better, the J assignment may be wrong. CDR3 size: 14 residues. CDR1 and CDR2 from the germline V gene are SGHDN and FVKESK. CDR3 amino acids: CASSPWTGAYEQFF. The CDR3 nucleotides are TGTGCCAGCAGCCCCTGGACAGGAGCTTATGAGCAGTTCTTC.

This chain connects TRBV5-1 to TRBJ2-7, with D unclear. V gave up 2 bases and J gave up 0 bases, with 9 bases separating them. Germline CDR1 and CDR2: SGHRS and YFSETQ. CDR3 size: 14 residues. Written as DNA, the CDR3 is TGCGCCAGCAGCTTAAGCACAATCTCCTACGAGCAGTACTTC. This sequence encodes CASSLSTISYEQYF.

CDR3: CASSQVIRDKRSNQPQHF. The CDR3 nucleotides are TGCGCCAGCAGCCAAGTCATCCGGGACAAAAGAAGCAATCAGCCCCAGCATTTT. The V gene is TRBV4-1, the J gene TRBJ1-5, with D maybe TRBD1 (6 bases). The V and J ends lost 1 base and 1 base respectively, with 17 bases between them. There are 18 residues in the CDR3. The germline V gene has CDR1 MGHRA and CDR2 YSYEKL.

For this clonotype: A much larger clonotype is one base distant, so this may be a read error. The V call is TRBV15, the J call TRBJ1-2; D perhaps matches TRBD1 (5 bases). The V gene lost 0 bases and the J gene lost 3 bases, with 20 bases spanning the gap. The length of the CDR3 is 18 residues. In germline, CDR1 is LNHNV, CDR2 YYDKDF (reference sequence). In DNA, the CDR3 is TGTGCCACCAGCAGAGAGAGGGACCTGTTACCCAGGGACTATGGCTACACCTTC. Protein: CATSRERDLLPRDYGYTF.